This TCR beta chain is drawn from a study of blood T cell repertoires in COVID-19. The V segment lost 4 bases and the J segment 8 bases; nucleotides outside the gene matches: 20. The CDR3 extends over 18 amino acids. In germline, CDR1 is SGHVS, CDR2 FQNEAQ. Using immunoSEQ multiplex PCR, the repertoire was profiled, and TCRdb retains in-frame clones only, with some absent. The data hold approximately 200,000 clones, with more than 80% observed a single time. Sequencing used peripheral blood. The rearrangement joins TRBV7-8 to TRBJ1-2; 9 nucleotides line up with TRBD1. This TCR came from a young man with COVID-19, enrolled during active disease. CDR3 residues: CASSWGDRGAYSPRGYTF. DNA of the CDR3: TGTGCCAGCAGCTGGGGTGACAGGGGGGCGTATTCTCCGCGCGGCTACACCTTC.